This TCR beta chain stems from a study of blood T cell repertoires in COVID-19. Study-level information: Samples representing acute and convalescent COVID-19 were sourced from the United States, Italy and Spain.

TCRdb keeps only in-frame clones here, not all; method: immunoSEQ multiplex PCR. The data contain tens of thousands of clones, approximately 81% of them seen just once; the ten biggest clones take up 15% to 20%. The TCR was taken from a woman aged 60-75 years with acute or convalescent COVID-19. The sample taken for sequencing was peripheral blood.

As DNA, the CDR3 is TGTGCCAGCAGTTACGGGCGTAGGGCCGCGGGTCAGCCCCAGCATTTT. Translating it yields CASSYGRRAAGQPQHF. The rearrangement uses TRBV6-2 or TRBV6-3 and TRBJ1-5; D gene uncertain. The CDR3 contains 16 residues. Trimming stripped 2 bases from V and 6 bases from J, with 17 bases between. Germline assignment: CDR1 MNHEY and CDR2 SVGEGT.